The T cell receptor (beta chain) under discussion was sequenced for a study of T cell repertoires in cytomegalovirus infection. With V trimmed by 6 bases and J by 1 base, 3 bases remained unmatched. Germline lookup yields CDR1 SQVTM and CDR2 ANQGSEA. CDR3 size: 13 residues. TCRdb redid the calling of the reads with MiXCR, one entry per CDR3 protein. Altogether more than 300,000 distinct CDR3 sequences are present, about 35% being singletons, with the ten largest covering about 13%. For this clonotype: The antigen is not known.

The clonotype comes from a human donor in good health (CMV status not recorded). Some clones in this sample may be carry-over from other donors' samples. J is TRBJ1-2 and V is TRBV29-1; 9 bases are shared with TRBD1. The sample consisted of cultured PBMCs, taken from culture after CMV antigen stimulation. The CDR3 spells CSVRDRDNYGYTF. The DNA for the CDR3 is TGCAGCGTCCGGGACAGGGATAACTATGGCTACACCTTC.